Listed here are 5 T cell receptor beta chains from one sample, sequenced in a study of radiotherapy plus CTLA-4 blockade in lung cancer. This table comes from immunoSEQ multiplex PCR, and its TCRdb copy is limited to in-frame clones, with some not included. The sample shows roughly 58,000 clones, 82% of them seen only once. This material consisted of peripheral blood, taken from a patient treated with radiotherapy plus ipilimumab. The receptor source for this set is a human donor with non-small cell lung cancer whose response to radiotherapy plus ipilimumab could not be evaluated.

This sequence joins TRBV28 and TRBJ1-2; D gene unclear. CDR1 and CDR2 (germline): MDHEN, SYDVKM. This CDR3 comprises 14 residues. Trimming removed 6 bases at V and 0 bases at J, with 11 bases between. CDR3 sequence: CASSNNPPNYGYTF. The CDR3 DNA reads as TGTGCCAGCAGCAACAACCCTCCTAACTATGGCTACACCTTC.

This chain links TRBV5-1 with TRBJ2-3; TRBD2 matches 7 bases. The CDR3 length is 14 residues. Germline CDR1 reads SGHRS; CDR2 reads YFSETQ. Losses at the gene ends were 4 bases for V and 1 base for J; bases not matched to a gene: 3. Written as DNA, the CDR3 is TGCGCCAGCAGCCCGGGGGGTGGCACAGATACGCAGTATTTT. Amino acid sequence: CASSPGGGTDTQYF. Together with reference TRBV5-1 and TRBJ2-3, the CDR3 gives the full variable domain: KAGVTQTPRYLIKTRGQQVTLSCSPISGHRSVSWYQQTPGQGLQFLFEYFSETQRNKGNFPGRFSGRQFSNSRSEMNVSTLELGDSALYLCASSPGGGTDTQYFGPGTRLTVL.

The genes are TRBV6-5 and TRBJ2-7; TRBD1 agrees at 9 bases. This CDR3 has 14 residues. Germline loops: CDR1 MNHEY, CDR2 SVGAGI. V was clipped by 3 bases and J by 3 bases; unmatched bases: 3. CDR3 residues: CASSYDRGFYEQYF. DNA for the CDR3: TGTGCCAGCAGTTATGACAGGGGGTTCTACGAGCAGTACTTC.

The chain recombines TRBV11-2 with TRBJ1-2, with 9 bases identical to TRBD1. V lost 4 bases to trimming and J lost 13 bases; unmatched junction nucleotides: 10. The CDR3 is 13 amino acids. Germline CDR1 SGHAT, CDR2 FQNNGV. In DNA form, the CDR3 reads TGTGCCAGCAGCTCGCTCCTACAGGGGGCAGTCACCTTC. Translated: CASSSLLQGAVTF.

The rearrangement uses TRBV6-5 and TRBJ1-6; 10 bases align to TRBD1. Germline V lookup: CDR1 MNHEY, CDR2 SVGAGI. The CDR3 has 15 residues. V lost 2 bases, J lost 10 bases, and 5 bases stayed unmatched. The CDR3 nucleotides read TGTGCCAGCAGTTACGCGGGACAGGGGCGATCACCCCTCCACTTT. It specifies CASSYAGQGRSPLHF.